These T cell receptor beta chains were read from a single sample in a study of early T cells in non-severe SARS-CoV-2 infection. TCRdb independently ran MiXCR on the 5' RACE reads; one entry per CDR3 protein. In the table there are 80,000 to 95,000 distinct CDR3 sequences, 16% of which are singletons. The sequenced sample was whole blood, obtained at baseline. The receptors were gathered from an adult who was a healthcare worker with PCR-confirmed SARS-CoV-2 infection or an uninfected control (not recorded which). Each CDR3 is given with its conserved first and last residue.

J,length,V,CDR3
TRBJ2-7,15,TRBV11-2,CASSWSSGAAYEQYF
TRBJ2-1,15,TRBV7-9,CASSPPGGRVYEQFF
TRBJ1-3,14,TRBV29-1,CSVEDLDRRNTIYF
TRBJ2-7,14,TRBV20-1,CSAGSGISSYEQYF
TRBJ2-1,18,TRBV18,CASSPPSWILSSYNEQFF
TRBJ1-2,12,TRBV6-2/TRBV6-3,CASSYEASGYTF
TRBJ1-2,13,TRBV6-5,CASSFPQGRSYTF
TRBJ2-1,15,TRBV20-1,CSARGLAATYNEQFF
TRBJ1-4,18,TRBV4-1,CASSQVSGLTVRAKKLFF
TRBJ2-2,13,TRBV28,CASSLGDSGELFF
TRBJ1-4,15,TRBV28,CASSSRDLRNEKLFF
TRBJ1-5,15,TRBV28,CASSFSLLGDQPQHF
TRBJ1-1,12,TRBV20-1,CSGIRQGTEAFF
TRBJ2-1,14,TRBV7-2,CASSLGRISGEQFF
TRBJ2-7,14,TRBV6-5,CASSTRDRSYEQYF
TRBJ2-1,15,TRBV7-9,CASSPIRGQGIEQFF
TRBJ2-1,14,TRBV12-3/TRBV12-4,CASRISGSRSEQFF
TRBJ2-7,14,TRBV20-1,CRHLTSGRKYEQYF
TRBJ2-2,15,TRBV5-1,CASSLVAGETGELFF
TRBJ1-1,13,TRBV11-3,CASSLIADTEAFF
TRBJ2-5,13,TRBV10-2,CASGDTGVETQYF
TRBJ2-5,13,TRBV7-9,CASSRDRVGTQYF
TRBJ2-7,14,TRBV12-3/TRBV12-4,CASGLGGNIYEQYF
TRBJ1-4,14,TRBV12-3/TRBV12-4,CASSEEGANEKLFF
TRBJ2-3,12,TRBV29-1,CSVFEVTDTQYF
TRBJ2-1,15,TRBV20-1,CSARATTGSYNEQFF
TRBJ2-2,15,TRBV24-1,CATSDLKEYTGELFF
TRBJ2-2,18,TRBV7-9,CASSLVWGETSATGELFF
TRBJ2-2,15,TRBV28,CASSFGSLNTGELFF
TRBJ1-1,15,TRBV28,CASRTGQSLNTEAFF
TRBJ2-5,15,TRBV5-1,CASSITTSGSETQYF
TRBJ2-7,12,TRBV29-1,CSPRLGRTVCHF
TRBJ2-7,16,TRBV2,CASSEAKGGRAREQYF
TRBJ2-7,12,TRBV24-1,CATSDGVYEQYF
TRBJ1-3,13,TRBV5-4,CASKDRDGNTIYF
TRBJ2-5,13,TRBV12-5,CASGEGGIETQYF
TRBJ2-5,13,TRBV5-5,CASSLVGDETQYF
TRBJ2-5,14,TRBV27,CASSRGASQETQYF
TRBJ2-2,15,TRBV3-1,CASSYGQSNTGELFF
TRBJ2-5,13,TRBV25-1,CASSEPGAETQYF
TRBJ2-3,14,TRBV7-9,CASTAVSNTDTQYF
TRBJ2-5,15,TRBV7-9,CASSLAVTERETQYF
TRBJ2-3,15,TRBV28,CASSATSGTQDTQYF
TRBJ1-6,15,TRBV3-1,CASSQGGGRNSPLHF
TRBJ1-6,15,TRBV20-1,CSALQSGSYNSPLHF
TRBJ2-2,12,TRBV6-6,CASSYWGGELFF
TRBJ2-7,13,TRBV12-3/TRBV12-4,CASSPTVTYEQYF
TRBJ1-5,15,TRBV10-3,CAISETERGNQPQHF